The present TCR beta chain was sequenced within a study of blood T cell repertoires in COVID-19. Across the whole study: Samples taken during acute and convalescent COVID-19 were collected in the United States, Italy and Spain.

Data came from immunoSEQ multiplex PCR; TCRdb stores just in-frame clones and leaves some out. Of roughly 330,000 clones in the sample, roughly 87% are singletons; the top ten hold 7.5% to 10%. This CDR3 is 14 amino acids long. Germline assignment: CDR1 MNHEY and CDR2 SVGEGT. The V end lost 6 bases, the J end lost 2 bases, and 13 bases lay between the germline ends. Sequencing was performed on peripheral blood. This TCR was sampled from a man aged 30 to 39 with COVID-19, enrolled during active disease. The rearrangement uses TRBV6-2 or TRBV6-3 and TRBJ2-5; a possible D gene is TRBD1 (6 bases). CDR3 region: CASSLVTGQETQYF. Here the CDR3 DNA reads TGTGCCAGCAGCCTCGTGACAGGTCAAGAGACCCAGTACTTC.